The clone carrying this T cell receptor beta chain appeared once. The record originates from a study of long-term antiretroviral therapy in people with HIV. A v3.0 immunoSEQ assay was performed at survey level. Clones were read by immunoSEQ multiplex PCR, and TCRdb kept only the in-frame ones, dropping some. Here the sample spans fewer than 20,000 clones, 79% being singletons. This CDR3 is 15 amino acids long. Germline V gene sequence: CDR1 SGHDT, CDR2 YYEEEE. The ends were cut back, 3 bases at V and 0 bases at J, with 10 bases in the middle. The receptor's source is a young man with HIV. The specimen comprised unsorted PBMCs, sampled at the start of antiretroviral therapy. V usage is TRBV5-6 and J usage is TRBJ1-3; D remains ambiguous. CDR3 DNA sequence: TGTGCCAGCAGCTACCGGATTAGCTCTGGAAACACCATATATTTT. Translated, it gives CASSYRISSGNTIYF. The full variable domain, its missing parts supplied by reference TRBV5-6 and TRBJ1-3, is DAGVTQSPTHLIKTRGQQVTLRCSPKSGHDTVSWYQQALGQGPQFIFQYYEEEERQRGNFPDRFSGHQFPNYSSELNVNALLLGDSALYLCASSYRISSGNTIYFGEGSWLTVV.